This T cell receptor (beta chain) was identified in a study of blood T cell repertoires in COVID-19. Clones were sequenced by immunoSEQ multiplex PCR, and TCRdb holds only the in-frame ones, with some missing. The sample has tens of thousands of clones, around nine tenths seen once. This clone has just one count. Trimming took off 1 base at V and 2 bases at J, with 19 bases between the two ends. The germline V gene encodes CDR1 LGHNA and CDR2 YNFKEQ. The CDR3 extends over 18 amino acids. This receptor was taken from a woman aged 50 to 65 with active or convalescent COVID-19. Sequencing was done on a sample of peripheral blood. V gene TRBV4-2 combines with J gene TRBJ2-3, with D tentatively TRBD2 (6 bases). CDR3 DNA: TGTGCCAGCAGCCAAGCCCCCCTAGCTGCGGGACTCACAGATACGCAGTATTTT. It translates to CASSQAPLAAGLTDTQYF.